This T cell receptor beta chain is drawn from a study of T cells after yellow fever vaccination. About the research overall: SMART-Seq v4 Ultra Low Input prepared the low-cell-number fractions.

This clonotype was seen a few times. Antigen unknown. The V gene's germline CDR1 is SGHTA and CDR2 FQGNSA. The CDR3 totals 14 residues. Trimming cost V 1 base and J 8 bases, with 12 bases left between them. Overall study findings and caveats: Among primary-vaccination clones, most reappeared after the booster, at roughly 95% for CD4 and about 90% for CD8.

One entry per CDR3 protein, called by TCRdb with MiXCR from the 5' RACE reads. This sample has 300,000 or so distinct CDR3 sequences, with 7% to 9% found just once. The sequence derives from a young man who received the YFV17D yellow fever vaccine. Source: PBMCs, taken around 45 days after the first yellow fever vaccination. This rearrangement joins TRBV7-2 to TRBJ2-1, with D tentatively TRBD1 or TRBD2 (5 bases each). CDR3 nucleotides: TGTGCCAGCAGCTTAGGCCCAGGGCGGGATGAGCAGTTCTTC. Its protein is CASSLGPGRDEQFF. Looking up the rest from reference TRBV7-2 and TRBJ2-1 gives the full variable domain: GAGVSQSPSNKVTEKGKDVELRCDPISGHTALYWYRQSLGQGLEFLIYFQGNSAPDKSGLPSDRFSAERTGGSVSTLTIQRTQQEDSAVYLCASSLGPGRDEQFFGPGTRLTVL.